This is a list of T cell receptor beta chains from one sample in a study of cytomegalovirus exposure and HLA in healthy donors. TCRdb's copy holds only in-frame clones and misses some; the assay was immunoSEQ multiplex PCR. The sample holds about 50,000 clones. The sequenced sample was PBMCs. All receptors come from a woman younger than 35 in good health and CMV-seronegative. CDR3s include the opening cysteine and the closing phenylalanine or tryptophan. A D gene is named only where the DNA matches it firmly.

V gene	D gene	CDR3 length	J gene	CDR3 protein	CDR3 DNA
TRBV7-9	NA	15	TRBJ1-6	CASSSSRTGSSPLHF	TGTGCCAGCAGCTCATCCCGCACAGGGAGTTCACCCCTCCACTTT
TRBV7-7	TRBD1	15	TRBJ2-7	CASSSGTGGAYEQYF	TGTGCTAGCAGCTCCGGGACAGGGGGGGCCTACGAGCAGTACTTC
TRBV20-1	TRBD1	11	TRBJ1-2	CSPGQPYGYTF	TGCAGCCCGGGACAGCCCTATGGCTACACCTTC
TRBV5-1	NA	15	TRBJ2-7	CASSLATGSPYEQYF	TGCGCCAGCAGCCTAGCCACAGGGTCACCCTACGAGCAGTACTTC
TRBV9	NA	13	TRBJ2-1	CASSPGENNEQFF	TGTGCCAGCAGCCCCGGAGAGAACAATGAGCAGTTCTTC
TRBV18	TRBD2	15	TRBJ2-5	CASSRSWGGVETQYF	TGTGCCAGCTCACGCTCATGGGGAGGGGTTGAGACCCAGTACTTC
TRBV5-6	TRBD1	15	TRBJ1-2	CASSLRDREPNGYTF	TGTGCCAGCAGCCTCCGGGACAGGGAACCCAATGGCTACACCTTC
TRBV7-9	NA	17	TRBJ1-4	CASSRVFGRQADEKLFF	TGTGCCAGCAGCCGAGTCTTTGGGCGTCAGGCTGATGAAAAACTGTTTTTT
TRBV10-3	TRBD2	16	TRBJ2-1	CAIRDPMGGRKDEQFF	TGTGCCATCAGGGACCCTATGGGCGGGAGGAAGGATGAGCAGTTCTTC
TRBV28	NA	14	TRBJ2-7	CASRPPGPSYEQYF	TGTGCCAGCAGGCCCCCGGGTCCATCCTACGAGCAGTACTTC
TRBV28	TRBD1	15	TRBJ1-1	CASRIALGQGTKAFF	TGTGCCAGCAGGATAGCCCTGGGACAGGGAACTAAAGCTTTCTTT
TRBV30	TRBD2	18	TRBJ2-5	CAWSRTGFLAGGGRTQYF	TGTGCCTGGAGCCGAACCGGCTTTCTAGCGGGAGGGGGAAGGACCCAGTACTTC